Below are 17 T cell receptor beta chains sequenced from a single sample in a study of T-cell reconstitution after alpha-beta-depleted transplantation in children (dated by TCRdb to 2015 to 2016). The library was obtained by PCR. The instrument given in TCRdb is Illumina HiSeq 2500. To normalize quantification of the TCRbeta repertoire, the TCR libraries were built with molecular barcoding that relied on unique molecular identifiers. In TCRdb, the public reads were trimmed at Q25 with fastp and aligned with MiXCR, with productive beta chains retained. Each CDR3 protein gets just one entry, which takes the most common genes and DNA from the rows behind it. The sample contains about 200,000 distinct CDR3 sequences, more than 14% of them found a single time. In total, the top ten clones hold about 13% of the sample. Specimen: PBMCs from the stem cell graft donor, collected from the stem cell graft. Receptor source: a human donor who donated a stem cell graft to a child with acute lymphoblastic leukemia.

The chain carries TRBV5-1 and TRBJ2-7; 13 nucleotides agree with TRBD2. This CDR3 comprises 14 residues. Germline CDR1 reads SGHRS; CDR2 reads YFSETQ. Germline trimming cut 1 base from V and 6 bases from J; bases unmatched to any gene: 1. The CDR3 DNA sequence: TGCGCCAGCAGCTTGAGGACTAGCGGGAGCGAGCAGTACTTC. Its protein is CASSLRTSGSEQYF.

The rearrangement uses TRBV2 and TRBJ2-7; weak D call: TRBD2 (6 bases). CDR3 size: 16 residues. Germline CDR1 is SNHLY and CDR2 is FYNNEI. Trimming cost V 2 bases and J 5 bases, with 19 bases left between them. This CDR3 is CASSEREYGQDDEQYF. The DNA of the CDR3 is TGTGCCAGCAGTGAACGGGAGTATGGACAAGACGACGAGCAGTACTTC.

V is TRBV20-1 and J is TRBJ2-5; 9 bases agree with TRBD2. Germline values: CDR1 DFQATT, CDR2 SNEGSKA (reference sequence). J lost 1 base, V lost 5 bases, and 8 bases had no gene match. The length of the CDR3 is 15 residues. This CDR3 reads CSAPQAGGTQETQYF. CDR3 sequence (DNA): TGCAGTGCTCCTCAAGCGGGAGGAACCCAAGAGACCCAGTACTTC.

This clonotype was seen ten or more times. The chain recombines TRBV29-1 with TRBJ2-1; 15 bases map to TRBD2. This CDR3 region has 19 residues. V lost 6 bases and J lost 0; bases outside the gene matches: 12. Germline CDR1 is SQVTM and CDR2 is ANQGSEA. CDR3 loop: CSVFGTSGRRGTSYNEQFF. In DNA, the CDR3 is TGCAGCGTCTTCGGGACTAGCGGGAGGCGAGGCACCTCCTACAATGAGCAGTTCTTC.

In its sample, this clonotype was seen many times. The chain uses TRBV29-1 and TRBJ2-5; D perhaps matches TRBD1 (6 bases). The CDR3 contains 12 residues. Trimming cost V 6 bases and J 5 bases, with 13 bases left between them. Germline assignment: CDR1 SQVTM and CDR2 ANQGSEA. The CDR3 sequence: CSVGEGEETQYF. CDR3 nucleotide sequence: TGCAGCGTGGGCGAGGGGGAGGAGACCCAGTACTTC.

The chain recombines TRBV18 with TRBJ2-7, with TRBD1 matching 11 bases. V gave up 3 bases and J gave up 4 bases; unmatched junction bases: 5. The germline V gene encodes CDR1 KGHSH and CDR2 LQKENI. There are 15 residues in the CDR3. The CDR3 DNA is TGTGCCAGCTCACCCCGGACAGGGGGCTGGTACGAGCAGTACTTC. Translated, it gives CASSPRTGGWYEQYF.

The sample holds many counts of this clonotype. The rearrangement uses TRBV5-6 and TRBJ1-2; no clear D gene. V was trimmed by 0 bases and J by 2 bases, leaving 5 bases between them. This CDR3 spans 13 amino acids. Germline-derived CDR1 and CDR2 are SGHDT and YYEEEE. The CDR3 DNA sequence: TGTGCCAGCAGCTTGGATCAAAACTATGGCTACACCTTC. It specifies CASSLDQNYGYTF.

The sample holds a few counts of this clonotype. The rearrangement joins TRBV27 to TRBJ1-1; 7 nucleotides line up with TRBD1. Per the germline V gene, CDR1 is MNHEY and CDR2 is SMNVEV (reference sequence). V was pared by 5 bases and J by 10 bases, with 13 bases of the junction left unmatched. The length of the CDR3 is 14 residues. The CDR3 bases are TGTGCCAGCAGTAGACCTGGCCAGGGGGGTGGAGCTTTCTTT. Its translation: CASSRPGQGGGAFF.

The sample holds many counts of this clonotype. The gene calls are TRBV11-2 and TRBJ2-3, with 7 positions matching TRBD1. Germline trimming cut 1 base from V and 11 bases from J; bases unmatched to any gene: 6. Germline CDR1 and CDR2: SGHAT and FQNNGV. The CDR3 spans 13 residues. CDR3 sequence reads: CASSLGRQGMQYF. The CDR3 DNA sequence: TGTGCCAGCAGCTTAGGCCGACAGGGTATGCAGTATTTT. The entire variable domain, with the rest obtained from reference TRBV11-2 and TRBJ2-3, is as follows: EAGVAQSPRYKIIEKRQSVAFWCNPISGHATLYWYQQILGQGPKLLIQFQNNGVVDDSQLPKDRFSAERLKGVDSTLKIQPAKLEDSAVYLCASSLGRQGMQYFGPGTRLTVL.

This clonotype was picked up many times. The chain recombines TRBV24-1 with TRBJ2-5; 7 bases are shared with TRBD1. Germline loops: CDR1 KGHDR, CDR2 SFDVKD. The trim removed 9 bases at V and 1 base at J, leaving 7 bases unmatched. This CDR3 comprises 14 residues. As DNA, the CDR3 is TGTGCCACCTCACAGGGGCGAACCCAAGAGACCCAGTACTTC. It yields the protein CATSQGRTQETQYF.

V and J are TRBV4-2 and TRBJ2-5; 9 positions agree with TRBD2. The CDR3 is 15 residues long. The J segment lost 3 bases and the V segment lost 2 bases, leaving 4 bases of the junction unmatched. The germline V gene encodes CDR1 LGHNA and CDR2 YNFKEQ. For the CDR3, the DNA is TGTGCCAGCAGCCAACTAGCGGGAATAGAAGAGACCCAGTACTTC. It is translated as CASSQLAGIEETQYF.

V is TRBV30 and J is TRBJ2-5, with 14 bases matching TRBD2. CDR3 length: 16 amino acids. The V gene end was trimmed by 2 bases and the J gene end by 1 base; junction bases not matched to a gene: 3. The germline CDR1 and CDR2 sequences are GTSNPN and SVGIG (reference sequence). For the CDR3, the DNA is TGTGCCTGGAGTCCCGGGACTAGCGGGAGCCAAGAGACCCAGTACTTC. This codes for CAWSPGTSGSQETQYF.

This clonotype was seen ten or more times. This chain uses TRBV11-3 with TRBJ2-3; TRBD2 aligns across 7 bases. The germline V gene has CDR1 SGHNT and CDR2 YENEEA. The V and J ends lost 4 bases and 1 base, in that order; junction bases with no gene match: 5. The CDR3 is made up of 15 amino acids. The CDR3 bases are TGTGCCAGCAGCTGGGAGGGCCAGGGCACAGATACGCAGTATTTT. Translation gives CASSWEGQGTDTQYF.

The V call is TRBV4-1, the J call TRBJ2-3; 9 nucleotides match TRBD2. The germline CDR1 and CDR2 sequences are MGHRA and YSYEKL. V was pared by 4 bases and J by 1 base, with 6 bases of the junction left unmatched. The CDR3 has 16 amino acids. CDR3 sequence (DNA): TGCGCCAGCAGCCGGCGGGAGGGGCCCGGCACAGATACGCAGTATTTT. Protein: CASSRREGPGTDTQYF.

This clonotype was detected ten times or more. The chain has TRBV27 and TRBJ2-6; D possibly corresponds to TRBD1 (5 bases). The CDR3 loop spans 16 amino acids. CDR1 and CDR2 (germline): MNHEY, SMNVEV (reference sequence). V lost 7 bases to trimming and J lost 1 base, with 14 bases between them. DNA of the CDR3: TGTGCCAGCAAACAGGCCCCTAAATCTGGGGCCAACGTCCTGACTTTC. Translation: CASKQAPKSGANVLTF.

This clonotype showed up many times. J is TRBJ2-3 and V is TRBV5-1, with D possibly matching TRBD2 (5 bases). Trimming took 0 bases from V and 6 from J, leaving 11 bases between them. This CDR3 is 14 amino acids long. Germline V gives CDR1 SGHRS, CDR2 YFSETQ. The CDR3 here is CASSLARIADTQYF. DNA of the CDR3: TGCGCCAGCAGCTTGGCGAGAATAGCGGATACGCAGTATTTT.

The sample holds many counts of this clonotype. The chain combines TRBV3-1 with TRBJ2-7; no definite D call. The CDR3 sequence is 16 residues long. V shed 1 base and J shed 5 bases, with 18 bases lying between them. The germline V gene encodes CDR1 LGHDT and CDR2 YNNKEL (reference sequence). DNA for the CDR3: TGTGCCAGCAGCCAAGTCGGCGGCAAGGGATTGCACGAGCAGTACTTC. Encoded protein: CASSQVGGKGLHEQYF.